These T cell receptor beta chains were read from a single sample in a study of cytomegalovirus exposure and HLA in healthy donors. Some clones are missing from TCRdb's copy, which holds only in-frame ones; the method was immunoSEQ multiplex PCR. This sample yields 130,000 to 150,000 clones, of which around 82% are seen a single time; about 6.5% belongs to the top ten. Sequenced sample: PBMCs. Every receptor here comes from a man aged 40-49 years in good health and CMV-seropositive. Each CDR3 is given with its conserved first and last residue. Fields, in order: D gene, clone size, J gene, V gene, CDR3 DNA, CDR3 protein. A D gene is named only where the DNA matches it firmly. Clone size is not always given. Where it is, it says once, few, many or a class for expanded clones.

.	.	TRBJ2-3	TRBV14	TGTGCCAGCAGCCCACCTCCCCTAGCCACAGATACGCAGTATTTT	CASSPPPLATDTQYF
.	.	TRBJ1-1	TRBV9	TGTGCCAGCAGCGCCCCCACAGGGATAATGACTGAAGCTTTCTTT	CASSAPTGIMTEAFF
TRBD1	few	TRBJ1-4	TRBV5-5	TGTGCCAGCAGCGAAGGACAGGCAGCAACTCCTAATGAAAAACTGTTTTTT	CASSEGQAATPNEKLFF
TRBD1	.	TRBJ1-2	TRBV4-2	TGTGCCAGCAGCCGAGAGACAGGGGGCATTAACTATGGCTACACCTTC	CASSRETGGINYGYTF
.	.	TRBJ2-3	TRBV7-3	TGTGCCAGCAGCTTACTCGGGATGGATACGCAGTATTTT	CASSLLGMDTQYF
TRBD1	.	TRBJ1-4	TRBV11-2	TGTGCCAGCAGCCTGGGACAGGGGAATGAAAAACTGTTTTTT	CASSLGQGNEKLFF
.	.	TRBJ2-7	TRBV7-9	TGTGCCAGCAGTTTAGGGGGGGGATACGAGCAGTACTTC	CASSLGGGYEQYF
.	.	TRBJ1-4	TRBV6-4	TGTGCCAGCAGTGACACCGACAGGCCGGGGGAAAAACTGTTTTTT	CASSDTDRPGEKLFF
.	.	TRBJ2-2	TRBV5-4	TGTGCCAGCAGCTTAGGAGGGGCCACCGGGGAGCTGTTTTTT	CASSLGGATGELFF
TRBD2	.	TRBJ2-1	TRBV6-1	TGTGCCAGCAGCTGGAGCGGGGTCTCCTACAATGAGCAGTTCTTC	CASSWSGVSYNEQFF
TRBD1	.	TRBJ2-5	TRBV7-2	TGTGCCAGCAGCTTACGCAGGGGGAGAGAGACCCAGTACTTC	CASSLRRGRETQYF
.	once	TRBJ2-2	TRBV5-1	TGCGCCAGCAGCTTGGCCGGGGGTACCGGGGAGCTGTTTTTT	CASSLAGGTGELFF
.	.	TRBJ1-1	TRBV18	TGTGCCAGCTCACCCTGGACAGTGAACACTGAAGCTTTCTTT	CASSPWTVNTEAFF
TRBD2	few	TRBJ2-3	TRBV28	TGTGCCAGCAGTCCCCGACTAGTCCCAACGGGAGGTACGCAGTATTTT	CASSPRLVPTGGTQYF
.	.	TRBJ1-6	TRBV5-4	TGTGCCTATACGGCCCAGGATAATTCACCCCTCCACTTT	CAYTAQDNSPLHF
.	.	TRBJ2-2	TRBV7-9	TGTGCCAGCAGCTTAGCGTCTGGCAGCGGGGAGCTGTTTTTT	CASSLASGSGELFF
TRBD1	.	TRBJ2-2	TRBV5-6	TGTGCCAGCAGCTTACCGGGACAGGGGGCCTTCGGCACCGGGGAGCTGTTTTTT	CASSLPGQGAFGTGELFF
.	.	TRBJ1-2	TRBV27	TGTGCCAGCAGTACAACACCCGGGACAAGCTATGGCTACACCTTC	CASSTTPGTSYGYTF
.	.	TRBJ2-7	TRBV7-8	TGTGCCAGCAGCTTAGCCCGCGGGTACGAGCAGTACTTC	CASSLARGYEQYF
.	few	TRBJ2-6	TRBV11-2	TGTGCCAGCAGCTTAGGGACAGCCTCTGGGGCCAACGTCCTGACTTTC	CASSLGTASGANVLTF
TRBD1	.	TRBJ2-7	TRBV6-5	TGTGCCAGCAGTTTCGGGACAGGGGGGATCTACGAGCAGTACTTC	CASSFGTGGIYEQYF
TRBD2	.	TRBJ2-3	TRBV5-1	TGCGCCAGCAGCTCGTCGACTAGCGGGGCAGATACGCAGTATTTT	CASSSSTSGADTQYF
.	.	TRBJ2-6	TRBV11-3	TGTGCCAGCAGCTTAGGAGGCCTTGGGGCCAACGTCCTGACTTTC	CASSLGGLGANVLTF
TRBD2	.	TRBJ2-5	TRBV15	TGTGCCACCAGCAGAGTAGCGGGAGCAGAGACCCAGTACTTC	CATSRVAGAETQYF
TRBD1	.	TRBJ1-1	TRBV19	TGTGCCACTTCACCTGGGGACAGGGGCCGAACTGAAGCTTTCTTT	CATSPGDRGRTEAFF
.	once	TRBJ2-6	TRBV9	TGTGCCAGCAGCGTAGAGCGCGGATTCTCTGGGGCCAACGTCCTGACTTTC	CASSVERGFSGANVLTF
TRBD1	.	TRBJ1-1	TRBV29-1	TGCAGCGTTGTGGGACAGTCGAACACTGAAGCTTTCTTT	CSVVGQSNTEAFF
.	.	TRBJ2-7	TRBV5-6	TGTGCCAGCTTTCTACTCTACGAGCAGTACTTC	CASFLLYEQYF
.	once	TRBJ2-5	TRBV15	TGTGCCACCAGCAGAGAAGGCAGGCCACAAGAGACCCAGTACTTC	CATSREGRPQETQYF
TRBD1	.	TRBJ1-3	TRBV9	TGTGCCAGCAGCGTGACAGGGACCGGAAACACCATATATTTT	CASSVTGTGNTIYF
TRBD2	.	TRBJ2-1	TRBV19	TGTGCCAGTAGTATAGTAGCGGGAGCCTACAATGAGCAGTTCTTC	CASSIVAGAYNEQFF
.	.	TRBJ2-7	TRBV15	TGTGCCACCAGCAGAGATCAGAGGGTGGGGTACGAGCAGTACTTC	CATSRDQRVGYEQYF
TRBD1	.	TRBJ2-7	TRBV6-6	TGTGCCAGCAGTTACGTCGGACAGGTTAACGAGCAGTACTTC	CASSYVGQVNEQYF
.	.	TRBJ2-3	TRBV19	TGTGCCAGTACGAACGGAGGCACAGATACGCAGTATTTT	CASTNGGTDTQYF
.	.	TRBJ1-1	TRBV6-5	TGTGCCAGCAGTGAGGGACACCTGAACACTGAAGCTTTCTTT	CASSEGHLNTEAFF
TRBD1	few	TRBJ1-1	TRBV28	TGTGCCAGCAGTTTCAGGGGGCTTGAAGCTTTCTTT	CASSFRGLEAFF
TRBD2	.	TRBJ2-7	TRBV7-2	TGTGCCAGCAGCTCTCGACTAGCCCTCGCGGGGGAGCAGTACTTC	CASSSRLALAGEQYF
.	.	TRBJ1-5	TRBV19	TGTGCCAGTAAAGGGCAGGGCAGTCAGCCCCAGCATTTT	CASKGQGSQPQHF
TRBD1	.	TRBJ2-6	TRBV5-1	TGCGCCAGCAGCTTGGGAAGGGGGCCTGGGGCCAACGTCCTGACTTTC	CASSLGRGPGANVLTF
TRBD2	.	TRBJ2-1	TRBV9	TGTGCCAGCAGCGTAGTCACTAGCGGGGGGGTAAGCTCCTACAATGAGCAGTTCTTC	CASSVVTSGGVSSYNEQFF
TRBD2	.	TRBJ2-2	TRBV18	TGTGCCAGCTCACGCGGGAGGGTCTCCGGGGAGCTGTTTTTT	CASSRGRVSGELFF
TRBD1	.	TRBJ2-4	TRBV4-2	TGTGCCAGCAGCCAAGATAGTACAGGGGTCAAAAACATTCAGTACTTC	CASSQDSTGVKNIQYF
TRBD2	.	TRBJ2-3	TRBV5-4	TGTGCCAGCAGCTTGGGTACTAGCGGCACAGATACGCAGTATTTT	CASSLGTSGTDTQYF
TRBD2	.	TRBJ2-1	TRBV10-2	TGCGCCAGCAGTGAGTTCCTAGCGGGGGGACTCTACAATGAGCAGTTCTTC	CASSEFLAGGLYNEQFF
TRBD2	.	TRBJ2-3	TRBV5-1	TGCGCCAGCAGCTATAGCGGGGTCCCCGATACGCAGTATTTT	CASSYSGVPDTQYF
TRBD2	.	TRBJ2-1	TRBV9	TGTGCCAGCAGCCAACGACTAGCGGGTGAGCAGTTCTTC	CASSQRLAGEQFF
TRBD2	.	TRBJ2-3	TRBV4-3	TGCGCCAGCAGCCAAGATTGGCGGGAGGGCCTCGCAGATACGCAGTATTTT	CASSQDWREGLADTQYF
.	.	TRBJ1-1	TRBV28	TGTGCCAGCAGCCGGGGGGAGAGAGGGGACGCTGAAGCTTTCTTT	CASSRGERGDAEAFF
.	once	TRBJ1-1	TRBV19	TGTGCCAGTAGCCTGACAGTGGGGAACACTGAAGCTTTCTTT	CASSLTVGNTEAFF
TRBD2	.	TRBJ2-5	TRBV30	TGTGCCTGGAGTGCTAGCGGGAGGGTTATCGAGACCCAGTACTTC	CAWSASGRVIETQYF
.	.	TRBJ1-5	TRBV5-1	TGCGCCAGCAGCCGGGGGTACAATCAGCCCCAGCATTTT	CASSRGYNQPQHF